One sample yielded the 24 T cell receptor beta chains listed below, sequenced in a study of control samples from healthy donors and cancer patients. The method was immunoSEQ multiplex PCR; TCRdb's version includes in-frame clones alone and lacks a portion of them. The sample records 180,000 or so clones, 91% being singletons. Sequencing was carried out using blood. All receptors derive from a woman aged 25 to 39 in good health.

The chain couples TRBV6-6 to TRBJ1-4, with no clear D. The CDR3 is 13 amino acids. CDR1 and CDR2 from the germline V gene are MNHNY and SVGAGI (reference sequence). V lost 2 bases and J lost 4, with 5 bases in between. The CDR3 is CASSYNLNEKLFF. The CDR3 region has the DNA TGTGCCAGCAGTTACAACCTTAATGAAAAACTGTTTTTT.

The rearrangement uses TRBV6-2 or TRBV6-3 and TRBJ2-7; 11 bases match TRBD2. The junction had 6 bases not matched to a gene; V was cut back by 5 bases and J by 0 bases. The CDR3 covers 16 residues. From germline, CDR1 is MNHEY and CDR2 SVGEGT. The CDR3 DNA follows: TGTGCCAGCAGTCAACTAGCGGGGGCGCACTCCTACGAGCAGTACTTC. It yields the protein CASSQLAGAHSYEQYF.

On this clone itself: The junction departs from germline at one end; a sequencing error may be responsible. The rearrangement links TRBV5-1 to TRBJ1-5, with TRBD1 matching over 8 bases. The CDR3 extends over 13 amino acids. The V gene's germline CDR1 is SGHRS and CDR2 YFSETQ. DNA for the CDR3: TGCGCCAGCAGTTTGGACAGGGTACAGCCCCAGCATTTT. Its translation: CASSLDRVQPQHF.

V usage is TRBV19 and J usage is TRBJ1-1; no clear D. Germline lookup yields CDR1 LNHDA and CDR2 SQIVND (reference sequence). V lost 4 bases, J lost 3 bases, and 15 bases lay in between. The CDR3 has 15 residues. The CDR3 sequence is CASSNRRARDTEAFF. The CDR3 DNA follows: TGTGCCAGTAGTAACCGTAGGGCTCGGGACACTGAAGCTTTCTTT.

The genes are TRBV20-1 and TRBJ2-1; D gene ambiguous. The CDR3 has 11 residues. From germline, CDR1 is DFQATT and CDR2 SNEGSKA (reference sequence). V was pared by 6 bases and J by 6 bases, with 9 bases between. DNA of the CDR3: TGCAGTGCCTCCCCTAGCAATGAGCAGTTCTTC. Its translation is CSASPSNEQFF.

The chain links TRBV3-1 (or the pseudogene TRBV3-2) to TRBJ1-2, with D perhaps matching TRBD1 (5 bases). CDR1 and CDR2 from the germline V gene are LGHDT and YNNKEL (reference sequence). The CDR3 contains 12 residues. V gave up 1 base and J gave up 7 bases, with 7 bases separating them. CDR3 sequence reads: CASSQGGAGYTF. In nucleotides, the CDR3 is TGTGCCAGCAGCCAAGGAGGGGCTGGCTACACCTTC.

The V and J genes are TRBV23-1 and TRBJ1-1, with D possibly TRBD1 on 6 matching bases. TRBV23-1 is marked as an open reading frame, function uncertain. CDR3 size: 16 residues. The germline V and J ends were trimmed by 0 bases and 4 bases, with 15 bases remaining between them. The CDR3 region has the DNA TGCGCCAGCAGTCAATCCCATAAACAGGGTTGCACTGAAGCTTTCTTT. Amino acids: CASSQSHKQGCTEAFF.

The chain is built from TRBV11-2 and TRBJ1-6; a possible D gene is TRBD1 (5 bases). Trimming pared 1 base from V and 6 bases from J, leaving 13 bases between. CDR1 SGHAT and CDR2 FQNNGV come from the germline V gene. This CDR3 region has 16 residues. The CDR3 here is CASSLVASGVNSPLHF. The DNA for the CDR3 is TGTGCCAGCAGCTTAGTGGCTTCGGGGGTTAATTCACCCCTCCACTTT.

V usage is TRBV10-3 and J usage is TRBJ2-1, with unresolved D. The V gene's germline CDR1 is ENHRY and CDR2 SYGVKD. The CDR3 consists of 13 residues. Trimming removed 3 bases from V and 7 bases from J, with 10 bases in between. In DNA, the CDR3 is TGTGCCATCAGTGATCTAGTTGAGAATGAGCAGTTCTTC. This translates into CAISDLVENEQFF.

The V gene is TRBV2, the J gene TRBJ2-4; D remains ambiguous. Germline CDR1 is SNHLY and CDR2 is FYNNEI. V was shortened by 6 bases and J by 5 bases, with 11 bases between the two germline ends. CDR3 length: 13 residues. CDR3 in amino acids: CASSVTHENIQYF. Here the CDR3 DNA reads TGTGCCAGCAGCGTTACACACGAAAACATTCAGTACTTC.

The gene calls are TRBV27 and TRBJ2-3, with D tentatively TRBD2 (7 bases). The CDR3 spans 14 residues. CDR1 MNHEY and CDR2 SMNVEV come from the germline V gene (reference sequence). Trimming took off 2 bases at V and 5 bases at J, with 11 bases between the two ends. The CDR3 DNA reads as TGTGCCAGCAGTTTAGGGGGGGGGCTAGATACGCAGTATTTT. Protein product: CASSLGGGLDTQYF.

This clone came up once. The J gene is TRBJ1-2, the V gene TRBV6-5, with 8 bases identical to TRBD1. From germline, CDR1 is MNHEY and CDR2 SVGAGI. Trimming at V came to 6 bases and at J to 6 bases, leaving 6 bases not matched to a gene. This CDR3 comprises 13 residues. CDR3 sequence reads: CASRLGQGDGYTF. CDR3 sequence (DNA): TGTGCCAGCAGACTCGGACAGGGTGATGGCTACACCTTC.

V is TRBV15 and J is TRBJ2-1; possibly TRBD2 for D (5 bases). The CDR3 consists of 17 residues. CDR1 LNHNV and CDR2 YYDKDF come from the germline V gene (reference sequence). Deletions cut 5 bases from V and 0 bases from J, with 17 bases between. The CDR3: CATSLKMGGSSYNEQFF. The DNA of the CDR3 is TGTGCCACCAGCCTCAAGATGGGTGGGAGCTCCTACAATGAGCAGTTCTTC. The variable domain in full, completed from reference TRBV15 and TRBJ2-1, reads DAMVIQNPRYQVTQFGKPVTLSCSQTLNHNVMYWYQQKSSQAPKLLFHYYDKDFNNEADTPDNFQSRRPNTSFCFLDIRSPGLGDTAMYLCATSLKMGGSSYNEQFFGPGTRLTVL.

V gene TRBV7-2 combines with J gene TRBJ2-6; D unresolved. CDR1 is SGHTA and CDR2 is FQGNSA in the germline V gene. V was pared by 0 bases and J by 1 base, with 4 bases between. The CDR3 has 15 residues. CDR3 residues: CASSLASSGANVLTF. The DNA for the CDR3 is TGTGCCAGCAGCTTAGCTAGTTCTGGGGCCAACGTCCTGACTTTC.

This clone has more than one count but fewer than ten. The chain couples TRBV5-4 to TRBJ1-6; weak D call: TRBD1 (5 bases). V gave up 0 bases and J gave up 2 bases, with 6 bases separating them. Per the germline V gene, CDR1 is SGHNT and CDR2 is YYREEE (reference sequence). The CDR3 contains 15 residues. CDR3 nucleotide sequence: TGTGCCAGCAGCTTGGGGGGGACCTATAATTCACCCCTCCACTTT. This gives the protein CASSLGGTYNSPLHF.

This clone was observed once. CDR3 region: CASSFGGNQPQHF. For the CDR3, the DNA is TGTGCCAGCAGTTTCGGGGGGAATCAGCCCCAGCATTTT. The rearrangement links TRBV28 to TRBJ1-5, with D perhaps TRBD1 (5 bases). Trimming left V 3 bases short and J 4 bases short, with 7 bases between. The CDR3 loop spans 13 amino acids. Germline CDR1 reads MDHEN; CDR2 reads SYDVKM.

V is TRBV18 and J is TRBJ2-2; no firm D call. Germline CDR1 KGHSH, CDR2 LQKENI. The CDR3 loop spans 15 amino acids. V was pared by 7 bases and J by 2 bases, with 14 bases between. The CDR3 DNA is TGTGCCAGCTTCAAGGCCGGACCCAACACCGGGGAGCTGTTTTTT. Translating gives CASFKAGPNTGELFF.

The chain joins TRBV11-2 to TRBJ1-5; D is unresolved. V dropped 1 base and J dropped 5 bases, with 6 bases sitting between them. From germline, CDR1 is SGHAT and CDR2 FQNNGV. The CDR3 is 13 residues long. The CDR3 is CASSLGGYQPQHF. Written as DNA, the CDR3 is TGTGCCAGCAGCTTAGGTGGGTATCAGCCCCAGCATTTT.

This clone was picked up a small number of times. The rearrangement uses TRBV6-1 and TRBJ1-4; 8 nucleotides match TRBD1. Germline CDR1 MNHNS, CDR2 SASEGT. The CDR3 extends over 15 amino acids. Unmatched junction bases numbered 5, after V lost 1 base and J lost 7 bases. CDR3 coding DNA: TGTGCCAGCAGTGAAGGGGAGACAGGGGTTGAAAAACTGTTTTTT. Its translation: CASSEGETGVEKLFF.

A note on this clone: Other DNA sequences in this specimen translate into the identical CDR3. This chain connects TRBV18 to TRBJ1-2; D not certain. The germline gives CDR1 KGHSH, CDR2 LQKENI. V was cut by 2 bases and J by 2 bases, with 6 bases left in between. The CDR3 is 13 residues long. CDR3 sequence (DNA): TGTGCCAGCTCACCAGGAACCAACTATGGCTACACCTTC. This translates into CASSPGTNYGYTF.

The chain uses TRBV5-4 and TRBJ1-2; 7 bases are shared with TRBD1. J lost 2 bases, V lost 0 bases, and 7 bases had no gene match. The germline V gene has CDR1 SGHNT and CDR2 YYREEE (reference sequence). The length of the CDR3 is 16 residues. DNA of the CDR3: TGTGCCAGCAGCTTGGACAGGGGCGACCCGAACTATGGCTACACCTTC. It encodes CASSLDRGDPNYGYTF.

The genes are TRBV10-3 and TRBJ2-7; D unclear. Germline values: CDR1 ENHRY, CDR2 SYGVKD. The CDR3 spans 12 residues. Deletions cut 0 bases from V and 5 bases from J, with 5 bases between. The CDR3 loop reads CAISESRDEQYF. DNA for the CDR3: TGTGCCATCAGTGAGTCTAGGGACGAGCAGTACTTC.

The chain carries TRBV28 and TRBJ2-7, with a tentative D call TRBD2 (7 bases). This CDR3 has 14 residues. The germline V gene encodes CDR1 MDHEN and CDR2 SYDVKM. Between the trimmed V and J ends, which lost 5 bases and 5 bases, there was a span of 16 bases. CDR3 nucleotides: TGTGCCAGCAGTGGGGGCGGGAGTAGCCACGAGCAGTACTTC. This gives the protein CASSGGGSSHEQYF.

This chain joins TRBV5-4 and TRBJ2-7, with 13 bases lining up with TRBD2. Germline CDR1 and CDR2: SGHNT and YYREEE (reference sequence). V lost 4 bases and J lost 7; bases outside the gene matches: 8. This CDR3 is built from 15 residues. Here the CDR3 reads CASSPGLAGVGEQYF. For the CDR3, the DNA is TGTGCCAGCAGCCCCGGACTAGCGGGAGTGGGGGAGCAGTACTTC.